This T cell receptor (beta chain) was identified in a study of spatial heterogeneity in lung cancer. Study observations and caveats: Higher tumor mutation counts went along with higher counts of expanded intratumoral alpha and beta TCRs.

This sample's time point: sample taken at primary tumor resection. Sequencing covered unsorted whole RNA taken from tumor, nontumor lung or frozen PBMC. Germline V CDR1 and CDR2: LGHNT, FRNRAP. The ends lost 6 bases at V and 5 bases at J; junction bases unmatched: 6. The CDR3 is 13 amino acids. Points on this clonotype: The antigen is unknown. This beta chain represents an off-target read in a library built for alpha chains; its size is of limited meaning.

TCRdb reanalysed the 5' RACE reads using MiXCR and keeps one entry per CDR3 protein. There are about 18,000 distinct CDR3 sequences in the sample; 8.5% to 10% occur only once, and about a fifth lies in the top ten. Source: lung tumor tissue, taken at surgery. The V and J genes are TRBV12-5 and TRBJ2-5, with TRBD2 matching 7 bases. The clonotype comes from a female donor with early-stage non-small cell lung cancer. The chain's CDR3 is CASGSSGVETQYF. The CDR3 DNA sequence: TGTGCTAGTGGCTCCAGCGGGGTGGAGACCCAGTACTTC.